Listed here is a single TCR beta chain. This record belongs to a study of blood T cell repertoires in COVID-19. Study as a whole: Samples came from the United States, Italy and Spain, spanning acute and convalescent COVID-19. T cells, B-cell-depleted T cells, or PBMCs supplied cDNA or gDNA.

Trimming left V 2 bases short and J 5 bases short, with 7 bases between. The germline CDR1 and CDR2 sequences are SGHVS and FQNEAQ. The CDR3 sequence is 12 residues long. In the original processing: Researchers report that nucleated cell counts were estimated from reference gene primer amplification. The table came from immunoSEQ multiplex PCR; TCRdb's copy has only in-frame clones and leaves some out. V, J and clone size were drawn from that table, and D and trimming were deduced from the DNA. Of around 400,000 clones in the sample, 70% to 90% were seen once. Sample: peripheral blood. The clonotype originates from a man aged 35 to 55 with acute or convalescent COVID-19. The rearrangement joins TRBV7-8 to TRBJ2-7; D uncertain. CDR3 bases: TGTGCCAGCAGCTTATGGCGGAACGAGCAGTACTTC. Residues: CASSLWRNEQYF. Full variable domain (remainder filled in from reference TRBV7-8 and TRBJ2-7): GAGVSQSPRYKVAKRGQDVALRCDPISGHVSLFWYQQALGQGPEFLTYFQNEAQLDKSGLPSDRFFAERPEGSVSTLKIQRTQQEDSAVYLCASSLWRNEQYFGPGTRLTVT.